The rows below give T cell receptor beta chains drawn from one sample of a study of CD8+CD57+ T cells in acquired aplastic anemia. TCRdb used MiXCR to reprocess the reads, holding one entry per CDR3 protein. The data contain about 210,000 distinct CDR3 sequences, around 63% of them seen just once; the ten biggest clones take up about 29%. The sequenced sample was sorted CD4+, CD8+, or CD8+CD57+ T cells (not recorded which) from PBMCs. These receptors all come from a human donor in good health. The CDR3 runs from the conserved cysteine through the conserved F or W. A D gene is named only where the DNA matches it firmly. The listing skips clone size in some rows; elsewhere it reads once, few, many or a size class.

>.|TRBV7-9|.|TRBJ1-1
TGTGCCAGCCGGTTTGGGCAGAACACTGAAGCTTTCTTT
CASRFGQNTEAFF
>.|TRBV4-1|TRBD1|TRBJ2-7
TGCGCCAGCAGCCAATCTCGACAGGGGACCTACGAGCAGTACTTC
CASSQSRQGTYEQYF
>.|TRBV19|TRBD1|TRBJ2-1
TGTGCCAGTAGTGCGATCAGAATGGGACAGGGGAGGAATGAGCAGTTCTTC
CASSAIRMGQGRNEQFF
>.|TRBV9|TRBD1|TRBJ1-5
TGTGCCAGCAGCGTCTATCCGGACAGGGACAATCAGCCCCAGCATTTT
CASSVYPDRDNQPQHF
>few|TRBV7-2|TRBD2|TRBJ2-1
TGTGCCAGCAGCTTAGACGGACTAGCGGGAGTAGAGCAGTTCTTC
CASSLDGLAGVEQFF
>many|TRBV7-7|.|TRBJ2-3
TGTGCTAGCAGCTTATATCGTCCGGGAACTATAACAGATACGCAGTATTTT
CASSLYRPGTITDTQYF
>.|TRBV20-1|.|TRBJ2-5
TGCAGTGCTAGATCGGGGCTCCAAGAGACCCAGTACTTC
CSARSGLQETQYF
>once|TRBV25-1|.|TRBJ1-5
TGTGCCAGCAGTGAATGGGGTAACAATCAGCCCCAGCATTTT
CASSEWGNNQPQHF
>many|TRBV29-1|.|TRBJ1-1
TGCAGCGTTGAAGCCCAGAAGGCTCAAGCTTTCTTT
CSVEAQKAQAFF
>.|TRBV7-6|.|TRBJ2-2
TGTGCCAGCAGCTTTGCGGATATTAACACCGGGGAGCTGTTTTTT
CASSFADINTGELFF